These 10 T cell receptor beta chains were sequenced from one sample in a study of T cell repertoires in ileal Crohn's disease. TCRdb's table, derived via immunoSEQ multiplex PCR, lists solely in-frame clones and lacks some. Of some 14,000 clones listed, 70% to 90% are singletons. What was sequenced was ileal tissue. Receptors were obtained from an adult with Crohn's disease.

The chain has TRBV12-2 and TRBJ2-7; the table assigns TRBD2, which was not confirmed against the DNA. TRBV12-2 is classified as a pseudogene. The CDR3 consists of 14 residues. The CDR3 DNA reads TGTGCAAGTCGCGAGCGGGAGCCAGTCTACGAGCAGTACTTC. Translated, it gives CASREREPVYEQYF.

The genes are TRBV10-2 and TRBJ1-5; a weak D match, TRBD1 (6 bases). Per germline, CDR1 WSHSY and CDR2 SAAADI. The V gene lost 10 bases and the J gene lost 0 bases, with 10 bases spanning the gap. This CDR3 region has 13 residues. CDR3 in amino acids: CAIGQYSNQPQHF. The CDR3 nucleotides read TGCGCCATTGGACAGTATAGCAATCAGCCCCAGCATTTT.

CDR3 sequence reads: CSVEARTGRETQYF. CDR3 bases: TGCAGCGTTGAAGCCAGGACAGGGCGGGAGACCCAGTACTTC. The gene calls are TRBV29-1 and TRBJ2-5; 8 bases match TRBD1. V trimming: 1 base; J trimming: 5 bases; junction bases outside the gene matches: 6. The CDR3 extends over 14 amino acids. The germline CDR1 and CDR2 sequences are SQVTM and ANQGSEA.

The V and J genes are TRBV5-1 and TRBJ2-3, with D perhaps matching TRBD1 (6 bases). The germline V and J ends were trimmed by 0 bases and 0 bases, with 8 bases remaining between them. CDR3 length: 15 residues. Germline values: CDR1 SGHRS, CDR2 YFSETQ. The CDR3 coding sequence is TGCGCCAGCAGCTTGGAGGACAGTAGCACAGATACGCAGTATTTT. It yields the protein CASSLEDSSTDTQYF. The variable domain in full, completed from reference TRBV5-1 and TRBJ2-3, reads KAGVTQTPRYLIKTRGQQVTLSCSPISGHRSVSWYQQTPGQGLQFLFEYFSETQRNKGNFPGRFSGRQFSNSRSEMNVSTLELGDSALYLCASSLEDSSTDTQYFGPGTRLTVL.

V is TRBV7-8 and J is TRBJ1-2; 9 nucleotides line up with TRBD1. J lost 4 bases, V lost 5 bases, and 11 bases had no gene match. This CDR3 is built from 16 residues. Per the germline V gene, CDR1 is SGHVS and CDR2 is FQNEAQ. As DNA, the CDR3 is TGTGCCAGCAGCAACTCAGGGGACAGGGTTGGCTATGGCTACACCTTC. Protein product: CASSNSGDRVGYGYTF.

J is TRBJ2-5 and V is TRBV6-1; 9 bases are a match to TRBD1. Germline V gene lookup returns CDR1 MNHNS and CDR2 SASEGT. The CDR3 extends over 14 amino acids. With 4 bases clipped from V and 7 bases from J, the junction kept 7 bases outside the gene matches. This CDR3 is CASSVGTGPGTQYF. The CDR3 DNA is TGTGCCAGCAGTGTTGGGACAGGGCCCGGGACCCAGTACTTC.

This clone was found a few times. The rearrangement links TRBV29-1 to TRBJ1-1; D is uncertain. Germline-derived CDR1 and CDR2 are SQVTM and ANQGSEA. Trimming left V 1 base short and J 4 bases short, with 7 bases between. This CDR3 contains 12 residues. This chain's CDR3 is CSVEAGSTEAFF. The CDR3 nucleotides are TGCAGCGTTGAAGCTGGTAGCACTGAAGCTTTCTTT. The full variable domain, with the rest looked up from reference TRBV29-1 and TRBJ1-1, is SAVISQKPSRDICQRGTSLTIQCQVDSQVTMMFWYRQQPGQSLTLIATANQGSEATYESGFVIDKFPISRPNLTFSTLTVSNMSPEDSSIYLCSVEAGSTEAFFGQGTRLTVV.

A note on this clone: Other DNA sequences in this specimen translate into the identical CDR3. CDR3 DNA: TGTGCCACTTCCACAGGGTCGAGTAACGAAAAACTGTTTTTT. As protein: CATSTGSSNEKLFF. The chain is built from TRBV19 and TRBJ1-4; the D gene is possibly TRBD1 (6 bases). The ends were cut back, 10 bases at V and 8 bases at J, with 20 bases in the middle. The V gene's germline CDR1 is LNHDA and CDR2 SQIVND (reference sequence). The CDR3 loop spans 14 amino acids.

The chain recombines TRBV7-2 with TRBJ2-5; 8 nucleotides agree with TRBD2. V shed 5 bases and J 5 bases; nucleotides not matched to a gene: 4. Germline loops: CDR1 SGHTA, CDR2 FQGNSA. The CDR3 is 13 residues long. Here the CDR3 reads CASSRSSGETQYF. DNA for the CDR3: TGTGCCAGCAGCCGTTCTAGCGGGGAGACCCAGTACTTC.

The chain carries TRBV10-3 and TRBJ1-3, with TRBD1 identical over 12 bases. This CDR3 contains 17 residues. The V gene's germline CDR1 is ENHRY and CDR2 SYGVKD. The V gene end was trimmed by 6 bases and the J gene end by 1 base; junction bases not matched to a gene: 7. The CDR3 protein is CAISRDRGQLSGNTIYF. The DNA of the CDR3 is TGTGCCATCAGCCGGGACAGGGGGCAATTATCTGGAAACACCATATATTTT.